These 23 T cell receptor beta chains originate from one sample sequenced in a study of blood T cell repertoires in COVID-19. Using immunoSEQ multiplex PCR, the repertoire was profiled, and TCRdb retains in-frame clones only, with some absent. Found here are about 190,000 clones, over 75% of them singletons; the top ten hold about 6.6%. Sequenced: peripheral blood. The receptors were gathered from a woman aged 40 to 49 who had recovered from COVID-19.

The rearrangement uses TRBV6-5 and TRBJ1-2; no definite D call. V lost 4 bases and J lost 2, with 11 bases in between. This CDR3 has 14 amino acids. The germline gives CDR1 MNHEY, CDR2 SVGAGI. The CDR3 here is CASSSTGLNYGYTF. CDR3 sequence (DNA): TGTGCCAGCAGTTCGACGGGTCTGAACTATGGCTACACCTTC.

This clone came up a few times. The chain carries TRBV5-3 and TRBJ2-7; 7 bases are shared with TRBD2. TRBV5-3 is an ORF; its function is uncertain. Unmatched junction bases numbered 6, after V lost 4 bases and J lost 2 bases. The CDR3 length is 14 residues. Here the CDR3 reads CARSPTSRPYEQYF. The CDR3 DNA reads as TGTGCCAGAAGCCCGACTAGCCGCCCCTACGAGCAGTACTTC.

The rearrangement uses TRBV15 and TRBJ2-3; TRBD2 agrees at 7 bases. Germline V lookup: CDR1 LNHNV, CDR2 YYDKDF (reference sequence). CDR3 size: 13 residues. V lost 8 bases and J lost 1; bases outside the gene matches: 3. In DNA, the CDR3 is TGTGCCACCGCGGGAGTCCGCACAGATACGCAGTATTTT. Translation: CATAGVRTDTQYF.

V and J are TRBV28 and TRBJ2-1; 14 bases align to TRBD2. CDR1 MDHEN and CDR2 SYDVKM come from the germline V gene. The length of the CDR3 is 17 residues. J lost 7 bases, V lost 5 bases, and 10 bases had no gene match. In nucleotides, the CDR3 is TGTGCCAGCAGTCCCATCGGACTAGCGGGAGGCCTTAATGAGCAGTTCTTC. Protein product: CASSPIGLAGGLNEQFF.

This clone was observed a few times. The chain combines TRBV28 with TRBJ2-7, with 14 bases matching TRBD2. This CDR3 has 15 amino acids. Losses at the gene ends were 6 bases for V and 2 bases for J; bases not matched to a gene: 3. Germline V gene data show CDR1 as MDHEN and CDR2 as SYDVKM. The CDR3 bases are TGTGCCAGCAGGAAGGGACTAGCGGGGGCCTACGAGCAGTACTTC. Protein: CASRKGLAGAYEQYF. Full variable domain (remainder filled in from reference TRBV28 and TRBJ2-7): DVKVTQSSRYLVKRTGEKVFLECVQDMDHENMFWYRQDPGLGLRLIYFSYDVKMKEKGDIPEGYSVSREKKERFSLILESASTNQTSMYLCASRKGLAGAYEQYFGPGTRLTVT.

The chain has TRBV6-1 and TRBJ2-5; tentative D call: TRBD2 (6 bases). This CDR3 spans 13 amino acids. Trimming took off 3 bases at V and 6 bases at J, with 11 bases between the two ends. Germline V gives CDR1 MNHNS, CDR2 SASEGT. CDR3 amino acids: CASSEEGMKTQYF. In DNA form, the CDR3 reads TGTGCCAGCAGTGAGGAGGGAATGAAGACCCAGTACTTC.

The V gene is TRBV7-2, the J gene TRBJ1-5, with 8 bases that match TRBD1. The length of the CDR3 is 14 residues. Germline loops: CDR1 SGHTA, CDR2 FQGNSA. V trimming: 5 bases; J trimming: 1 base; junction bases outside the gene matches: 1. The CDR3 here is CASSPGGSNQPQHF. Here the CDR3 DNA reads TGTGCCAGCAGCCCAGGGGGCAGCAATCAGCCCCAGCATTTT. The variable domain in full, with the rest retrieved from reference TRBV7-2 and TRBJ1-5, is GAGVSQSPSNKVTEKGKDVELRCDPISGHTALYWYRQSLGQGLEFLIYFQGNSAPDKSGLPSDRFSAERTGGSVSTLTIQRTQQEDSAVYLCASSPGGSNQPQHFGDGTRLSIL.

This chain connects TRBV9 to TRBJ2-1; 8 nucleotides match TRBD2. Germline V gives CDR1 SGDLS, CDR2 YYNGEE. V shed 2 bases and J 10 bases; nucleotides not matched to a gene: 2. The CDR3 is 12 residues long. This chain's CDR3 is CASSVGLGEQFF. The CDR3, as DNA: TGTGCCAGCAGCGTGGGACTAGGAGAGCAGTTCTTC.

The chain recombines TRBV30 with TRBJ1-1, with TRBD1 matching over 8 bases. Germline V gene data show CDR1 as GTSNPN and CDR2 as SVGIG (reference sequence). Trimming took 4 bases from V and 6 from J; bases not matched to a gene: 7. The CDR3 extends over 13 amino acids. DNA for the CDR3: TGTGCCTGGACCCGACAGGGGATCGCTGAAGCTTTCTTT. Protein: CAWTRQGIAEAFF.

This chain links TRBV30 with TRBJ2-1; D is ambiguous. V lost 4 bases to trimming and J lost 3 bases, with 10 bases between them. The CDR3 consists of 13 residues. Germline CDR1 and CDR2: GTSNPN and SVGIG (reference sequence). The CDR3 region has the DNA TGTGCCTGGAATAAGCCCTACTACAATGAGCAGTTCTTC. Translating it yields CAWNKPYYNEQFF. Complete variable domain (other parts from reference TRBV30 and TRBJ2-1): SQTIHQWPATLVQPVGSPLSLECTVEGTSNPNLYWYRQAAGRGLQLLFYSVGIGQISSEVPQNLSASRPQDRQFILSSKKLLLSDSGFYLCAWNKPYYNEQFFGPGTRLTVL.

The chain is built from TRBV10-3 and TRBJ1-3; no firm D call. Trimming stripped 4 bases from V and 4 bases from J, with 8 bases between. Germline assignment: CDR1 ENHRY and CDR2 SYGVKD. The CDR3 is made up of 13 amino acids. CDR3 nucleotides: TGTGCCATCAGTGGGGTCGGGGGAAACACCATATATTTT. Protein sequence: CAISGVGGNTIYF.

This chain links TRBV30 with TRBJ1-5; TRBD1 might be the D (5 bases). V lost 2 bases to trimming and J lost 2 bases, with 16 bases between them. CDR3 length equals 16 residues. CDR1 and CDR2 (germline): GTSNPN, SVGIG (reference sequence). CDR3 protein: CAWSTPGVRGNQPQHF. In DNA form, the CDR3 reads TGTGCCTGGAGTACCCCGGGGGTCCGGGGCAATCAGCCCCAGCATTTT.

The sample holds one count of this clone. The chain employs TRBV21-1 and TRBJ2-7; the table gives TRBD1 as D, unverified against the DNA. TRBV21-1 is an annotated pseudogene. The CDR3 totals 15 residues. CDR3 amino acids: CASSTRDRGPYEQYF. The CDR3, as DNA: TGTGCCAGCAGCACCCGGGACAGGGGACCCTACGAGCAGTACTTC.

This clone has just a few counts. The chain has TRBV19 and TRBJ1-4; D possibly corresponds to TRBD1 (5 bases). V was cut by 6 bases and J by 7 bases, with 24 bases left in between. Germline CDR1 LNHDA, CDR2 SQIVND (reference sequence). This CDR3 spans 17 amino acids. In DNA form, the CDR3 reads TGTGCCAGTAGACACCTAAGATATCAACGGAGGGGTGAAAAACTGTTTTTT. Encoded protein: CASRHLRYQRRGEKLFF.

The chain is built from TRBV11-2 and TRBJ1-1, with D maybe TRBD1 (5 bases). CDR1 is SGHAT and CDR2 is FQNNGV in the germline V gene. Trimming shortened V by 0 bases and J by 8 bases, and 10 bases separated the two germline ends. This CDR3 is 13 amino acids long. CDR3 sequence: CASSLDQGSEAFF. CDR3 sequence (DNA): TGTGCCAGCAGCTTAGATCAGGGATCCGAAGCTTTCTTT. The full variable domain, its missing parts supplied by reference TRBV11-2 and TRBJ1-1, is EAGVAQSPRYKIIEKRQSVAFWCNPISGHATLYWYQQILGQGPKLLIQFQNNGVVDDSQLPKDRFSAERLKGVDSTLKIQPAKLEDSAVYLCASSLDQGSEAFFGQGTRLTVV.

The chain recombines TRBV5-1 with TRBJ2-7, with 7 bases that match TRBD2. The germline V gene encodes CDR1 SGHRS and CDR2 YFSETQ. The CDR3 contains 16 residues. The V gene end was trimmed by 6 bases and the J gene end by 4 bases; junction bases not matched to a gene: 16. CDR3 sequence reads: CASNRGGVEEGYEQYF. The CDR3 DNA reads TGCGCCAGCAACCGGGGAGGGGTCGAGGAAGGATACGAGCAGTACTTC. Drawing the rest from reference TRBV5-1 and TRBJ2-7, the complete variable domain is KAGVTQTPRYLIKTRGQQVTLSCSPISGHRSVSWYQQTPGQGLQFLFEYFSETQRNKGNFPGRFSGRQFSNSRSEMNVSTLELGDSALYLCASNRGGVEEGYEQYFGPGTRLTVT.

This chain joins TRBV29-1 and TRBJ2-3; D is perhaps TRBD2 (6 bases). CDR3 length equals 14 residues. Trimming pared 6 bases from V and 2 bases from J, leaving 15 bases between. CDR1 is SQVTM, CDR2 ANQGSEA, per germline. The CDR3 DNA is TGCAGCGTGACCTGGGGCGGGGCCACAGATACGCAGTATTTT. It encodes CSVTWGGATDTQYF.

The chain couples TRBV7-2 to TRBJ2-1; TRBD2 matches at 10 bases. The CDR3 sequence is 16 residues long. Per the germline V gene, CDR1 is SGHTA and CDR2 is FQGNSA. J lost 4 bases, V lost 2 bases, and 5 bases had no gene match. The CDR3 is CASSLLTSGTYNEQFF. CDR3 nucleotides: TGTGCCAGCAGCTTACTTACTAGCGGGACATACAATGAGCAGTTCTTC.

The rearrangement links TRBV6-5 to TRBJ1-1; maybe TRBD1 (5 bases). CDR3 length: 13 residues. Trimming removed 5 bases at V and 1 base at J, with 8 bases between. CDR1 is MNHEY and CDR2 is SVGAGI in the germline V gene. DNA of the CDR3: TGTGCCAGCAGTATTACAGGGAACACTGAAGCTTTCTTT. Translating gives CASSITGNTEAFF.

CDR3 in amino acids: CASRRGQGNSPLHF. The CDR3 DNA reads as TGTGCCAGCAGGAGGGGACAGGGAAATTCACCCCTCCACTTT. The chain combines TRBV6-6 with TRBJ1-6, with 9 bases aligning to TRBD1. V gave up 6 bases and J gave up 7 bases; unmatched junction bases: 4. CDR1 and CDR2 from the germline V gene are MNHNY and SVGAGI (reference sequence). CDR3 length: 14 residues.

The CDR3 region is CASSQAGNTGELFF. CDR3 bases: TGCGCCAGCAGCCAAGCAGGGAACACCGGGGAGCTGTTTTTT. The chain uses TRBV4-3 and TRBJ2-2; D remains unclear. The germline CDR1 and CDR2 sequences are LGHNA and YSLEER. V was pared by 1 base and J by 1 base, with 4 bases between. The CDR3 length is 14 residues.

In nucleotides, the CDR3 is TGTGCCAGCAGTGACGGTAGTAGCGGGAACACAGATACGCAGTATTTT. Protein sequence: CASSDGSSGNTDTQYF. V usage is TRBV6-4 and J usage is TRBJ2-3; TRBD2 aligns across 8 bases. This CDR3 has 16 residues. Trimming took 2 bases from V and 2 from J; bases not matched to a gene: 6. Per germline, CDR1 MRHNA and CDR2 SNTAGT.

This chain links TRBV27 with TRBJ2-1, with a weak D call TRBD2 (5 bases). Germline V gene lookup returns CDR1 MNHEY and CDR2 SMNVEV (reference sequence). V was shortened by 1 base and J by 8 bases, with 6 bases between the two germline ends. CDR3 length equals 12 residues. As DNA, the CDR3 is TGTGCCAGCAGTTTATACGGGGATGAGCAGTTCTTC. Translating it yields CASSLYGDEQFF.